This TCR beta chain came from a study of T cell responses to AZD1222 COVID-19 vaccine. About the study: Doses given second, at about 4 or about 12 weeks, were pooled. Broader study findings: Variant regions that are unmutated are reportedly the target of nearly half of spike-specific TCRs. At 160-218 and 743-854, vaccine-associated CD4 TCRs were dominant, and they spanned spike.

Sequencing was performed with immunoSEQ multiplex PCR; in TCRdb, only in-frame clones are kept and a portion is missing. The sample has about 110,000 clones; 70% to 90% are singletons. In the case of this clone: Its target is unknown.

With 1 base removed from V and 0 bases from J, the gap between germline ends came to 9 bases. There are 15 residues in the CDR3. Germline V CDR1 and CDR2: MDHEN, SYDVKM. The clonotype was recovered from an adult in good health. The V call is TRBV28, the J call TRBJ1-1; D is possibly TRBD1 (6 bases). Sequencing used peripheral blood, obtained on day 0 of AZD1222 vaccination. The CDR3 loop reads CASSLLRGLNTEAFF. The CDR3 region has the DNA TGTGCCAGCAGTTTATTGAGGGGGTTGAACACTGAAGCTTTCTTT.